The sequence of this T cell receptor (beta chain) was determined in a study of shared clonotypes between healthy human individuals. Study summary: Per-donor plates numbered three CD4 naive, three CD4 memory, two CD8 naive and one CD8 memory.

V was shortened by 5 bases and J by 2 bases, with 7 bases between the two germline ends. The germline V gene encodes CDR1 SEHNR and CDR2 FQNEAQ (reference sequence). CDR3 length equals 12 residues. With respect to this clone: Possible read error: a much larger clone is one base away.

Only in-frame clones appear in the TCRdb table, and some are missing; sequencing was by immunoSEQ multiplex PCR. This table has about 340,000 clones, more than 60% appearing once. Sequenced input: memory CD4+ T cells sorted from blood. Sample subset: CD45RA-negative fraction. This rearrangement joins TRBV7-9 to TRBJ2-7, with TRBD2 as a possible D gene (5 bases). This sequence originates from a man aged 25 to 40 in good health. CDR3 amino acids: CASSPGTYEQYF. The CDR3 nucleotides are TGTGCCAGCAGCCCCGGGACCTACGAGCAGTACTTC.